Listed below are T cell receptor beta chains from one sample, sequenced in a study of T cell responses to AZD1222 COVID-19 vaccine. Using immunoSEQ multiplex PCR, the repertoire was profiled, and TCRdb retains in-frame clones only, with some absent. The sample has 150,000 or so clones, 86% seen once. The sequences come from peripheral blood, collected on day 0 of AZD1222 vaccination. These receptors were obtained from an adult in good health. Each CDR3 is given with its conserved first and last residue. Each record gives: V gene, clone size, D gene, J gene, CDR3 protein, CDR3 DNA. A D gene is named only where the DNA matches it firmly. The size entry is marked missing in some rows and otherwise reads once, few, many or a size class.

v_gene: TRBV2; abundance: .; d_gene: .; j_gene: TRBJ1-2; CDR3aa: CASSEAGPGDYGYTF; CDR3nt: TGTGCCAGCAGTGAAGCGGGTCCTGGGGACTATGGCTACACCTTC
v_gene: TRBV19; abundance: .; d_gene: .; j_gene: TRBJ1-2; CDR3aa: CASNIGLNYGYTF; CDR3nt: TGTGCCAGTAACATCGGGCTAAACTATGGCTACACCTTC
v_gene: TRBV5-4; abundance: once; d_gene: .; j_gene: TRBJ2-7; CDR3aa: CASSSPLTETYEQYF; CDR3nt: TGTGCCAGCAGCTCACCCCTGACCGAAACCTACGAGCAGTACTTC
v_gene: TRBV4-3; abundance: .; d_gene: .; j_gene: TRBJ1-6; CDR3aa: CASSQGGASGSPLHF; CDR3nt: TGCGCCAGCAGCCAAGGGGGCGCATCTGGTTCACCCCTCCACTTT
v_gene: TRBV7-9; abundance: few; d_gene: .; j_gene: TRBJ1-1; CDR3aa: CASSSTAAGDTEAFF; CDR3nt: TGTGCCAGCAGCTCAACAGCTGCGGGGGACACTGAAGCTTTCTTT
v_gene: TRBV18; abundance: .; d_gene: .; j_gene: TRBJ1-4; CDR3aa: CASSPVGAGGEKLFF; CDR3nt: TGTGCCAGCTCACCGGTGGGGGCAGGCGGTGAAAAACTGTTTTTT
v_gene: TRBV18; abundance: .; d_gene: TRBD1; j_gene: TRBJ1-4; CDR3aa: CASSPGQAKDEKLFF; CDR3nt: TGTGCCAGCTCACCCGGACAGGCGAAGGATGAAAAACTGTTTTTT
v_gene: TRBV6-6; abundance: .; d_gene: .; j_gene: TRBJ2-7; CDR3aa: CASSSPGVSYEQYF; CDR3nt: TGTGCCAGCAGTTCCCCAGGCGTCTCCTACGAGCAGTACTTC
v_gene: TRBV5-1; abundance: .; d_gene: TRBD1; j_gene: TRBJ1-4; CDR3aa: CASSGTGDPATNEKLFF; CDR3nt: TGCGCCAGCAGCGGTACAGGGGACCCTGCAACTAATGAAAAACTGTTTTTT
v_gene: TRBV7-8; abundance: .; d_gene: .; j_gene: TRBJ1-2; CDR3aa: CASSRGGDAGMIYGYTF; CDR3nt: TGTGCCAGCAGCCGAGGGGGGGATGCAGGGATGATCTATGGCTACACCTTC
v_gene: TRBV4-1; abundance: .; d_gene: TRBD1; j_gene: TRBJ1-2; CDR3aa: CASSQKDRILYGYTF; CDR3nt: TGCGCCAGCAGCCAGAAGGACAGGATCCTCTATGGCTACACCTTC
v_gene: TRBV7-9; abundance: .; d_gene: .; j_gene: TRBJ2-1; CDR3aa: CASSEHSNYNEQFF; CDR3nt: TGTGCCAGCAGCGAGCACAGCAATTACAATGAGCAGTTCTTC
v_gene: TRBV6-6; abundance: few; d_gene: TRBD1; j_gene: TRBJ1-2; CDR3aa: CASVRTGGRKYGYTF; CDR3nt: TGTGCCAGCGTTAGGACAGGGGGCAGGAAGTATGGCTACACCTTC
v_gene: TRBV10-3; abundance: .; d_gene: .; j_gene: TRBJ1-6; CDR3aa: CAISQTGDNSPLHF; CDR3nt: TGTGCCATCAGCCAGACGGGAGATAATTCACCCCTCCACTTT
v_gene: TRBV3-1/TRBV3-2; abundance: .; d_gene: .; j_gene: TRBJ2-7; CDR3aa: CASKAMGVQYF; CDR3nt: TGTGCCAGCAAAGCTATGGGCGTGCAGTACTTC
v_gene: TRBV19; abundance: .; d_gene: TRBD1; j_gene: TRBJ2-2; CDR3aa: CASSILGTGGTGELFF; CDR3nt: TGTGCCAGTAGTATCCTAGGGACAGGGGGTACCGGGGAGCTGTTTTTT
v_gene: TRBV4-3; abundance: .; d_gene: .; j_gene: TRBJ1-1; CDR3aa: CASSPGQPPWSEAFF; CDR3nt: TGCGCCAGCAGCCCAGGTCAGCCTCCGTGGTCTGAAGCTTTCTTT
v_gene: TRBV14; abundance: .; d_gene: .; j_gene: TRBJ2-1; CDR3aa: CASSQGNLANEQFF; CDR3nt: TGTGCCAGCAGCCAAGGAAACCTAGCAAATGAGCAGTTCTTC
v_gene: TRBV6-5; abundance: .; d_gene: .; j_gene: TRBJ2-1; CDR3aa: CASRPRGGGAHEQFF; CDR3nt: TGTGCCAGCAGACCCCGGGGAGGGGGGGCTCATGAGCAGTTCTTC
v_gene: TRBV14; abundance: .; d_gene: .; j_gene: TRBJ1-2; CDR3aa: CASSQHKGGGYTF; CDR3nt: TGTGCCAGCAGCCAGCATAAGGGGGGTGGCTACACCTTC
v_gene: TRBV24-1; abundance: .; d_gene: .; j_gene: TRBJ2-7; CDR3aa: CATSERLVQSYEQYF; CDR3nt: TGTGCCACCAGTGAAAGACTAGTACAATCCTACGAGCAGTACTTC
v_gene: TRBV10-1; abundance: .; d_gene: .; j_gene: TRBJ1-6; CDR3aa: CASSESQGSRSPLHF; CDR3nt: TGCGCCAGCAGTGAGTCTCAGGGGAGTCGTTCACCCCTCCACTTT
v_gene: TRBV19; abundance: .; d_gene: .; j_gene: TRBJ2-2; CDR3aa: CASSAWNKPPTGELFF; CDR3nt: TGTGCCAGTAGTGCCTGGAATAAACCACCCACCGGGGAGCTGTTTTTT
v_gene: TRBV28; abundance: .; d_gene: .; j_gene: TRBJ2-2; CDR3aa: CASREGDTDTGELFF; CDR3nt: TGTGCCAGCAGGGAAGGGGACACGGACACCGGGGAGCTGTTTTTT
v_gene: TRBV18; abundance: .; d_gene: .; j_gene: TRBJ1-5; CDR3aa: CASSPRGATGNQPQHF; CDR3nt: TGTGCCAGCTCACCTCGAGGGGCGACGGGCAATCAGCCCCAGCATTTT
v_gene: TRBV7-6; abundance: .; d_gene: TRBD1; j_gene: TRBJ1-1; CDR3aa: CASSKLQGAGEAFF; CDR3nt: TGTGCCAGCAGCAAACTTCAGGGGGCGGGTGAAGCTTTCTTT
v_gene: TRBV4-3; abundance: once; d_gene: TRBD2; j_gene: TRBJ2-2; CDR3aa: CASSQEGSGGAGELFF; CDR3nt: TGCGCCAGCAGCCAAGAAGGTAGCGGGGGGGCCGGGGAGCTGTTTTTT
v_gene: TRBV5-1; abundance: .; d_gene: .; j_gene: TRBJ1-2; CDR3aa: CASSTRGGGYGYTF; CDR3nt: TGCGCCAGCAGTACGAGGGGCGGGGGCTATGGCTACACCTTC
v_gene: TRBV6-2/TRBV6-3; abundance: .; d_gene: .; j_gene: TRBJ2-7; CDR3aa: CASSFSPRGEGYEQYF; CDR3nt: TGTGCCAGCAGTTTTTCCCCGAGAGGGGAAGGGTACGAGCAGTACTTC
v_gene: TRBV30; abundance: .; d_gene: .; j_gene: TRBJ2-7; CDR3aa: CAWSVLMGGGSEQYF; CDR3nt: TGTGCCTGGAGTGTCCTGATGGGGGGGGGCTCCGAGCAGTACTTC
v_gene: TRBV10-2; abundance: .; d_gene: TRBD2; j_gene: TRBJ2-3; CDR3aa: CASTRARGGEKDTQYF; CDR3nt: TGCGCCTCAACCCGGGCCCGCGGGGGGGAGAAAGATACGCAGTATTTT
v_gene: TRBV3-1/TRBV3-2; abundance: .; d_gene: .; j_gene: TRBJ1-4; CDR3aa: CASSPQGFGNEKLFF; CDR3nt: TGTGCCAGCAGCCCCCAGGGGTTTGGTAATGAAAAACTGTTTTTT
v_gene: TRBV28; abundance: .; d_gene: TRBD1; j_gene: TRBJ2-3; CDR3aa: CASRAGTGDTDTQYF; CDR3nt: TGTGCCAGCAGAGCCGGGACAGGGGACACAGATACGCAGTATTTT
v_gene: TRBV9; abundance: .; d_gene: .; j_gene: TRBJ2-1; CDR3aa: CASSRGGYEQFF; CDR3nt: TGTGCCAGCAGCCGAGGTGGGTATGAGCAGTTCTTC
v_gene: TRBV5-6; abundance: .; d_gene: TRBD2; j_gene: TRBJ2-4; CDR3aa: CASSLGGAGAIQYF; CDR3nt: TGTGCCAGCAGTCTCGGGGGGGCCGGGGCCATTCAGTACTTC
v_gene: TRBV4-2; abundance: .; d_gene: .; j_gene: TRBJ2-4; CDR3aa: CASSQVGRGTFLAKNIQYF; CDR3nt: TGTGCCAGCAGCCAAGTCGGCAGGGGCACCTTTCTAGCCAAAAACATTCAGTACTTC
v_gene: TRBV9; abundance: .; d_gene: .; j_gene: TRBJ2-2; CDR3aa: CASSAGGAVFTGELFF; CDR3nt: TGTGCCAGCAGCGCAGGGGGGGCAGTTTTCACCGGGGAGCTGTTTTTT
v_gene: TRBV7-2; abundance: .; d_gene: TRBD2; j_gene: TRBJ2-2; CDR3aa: CASSLGSGGNTGELFF; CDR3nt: TGTGCCAGCAGCCTTGGAAGCGGGGGGAACACCGGGGAGCTGTTTTTT
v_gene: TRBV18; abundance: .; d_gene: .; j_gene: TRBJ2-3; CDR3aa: CASSQTASTDTQYF; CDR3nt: TGTGCCAGCTCCCAGACAGCTAGCACAGATACGCAGTATTTT
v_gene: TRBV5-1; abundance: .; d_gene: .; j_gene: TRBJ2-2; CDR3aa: CASSSRLEVTGELFF; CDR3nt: TGCGCCAGCAGCTCCCGACTAGAAGTCACCGGGGAGCTGTTTTTT
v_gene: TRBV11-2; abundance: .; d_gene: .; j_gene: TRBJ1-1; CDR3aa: CASNAFRDKKAFF; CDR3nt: TGTGCCAGCAACGCATTCCGGGACAAGAAAGCTTTCTTT
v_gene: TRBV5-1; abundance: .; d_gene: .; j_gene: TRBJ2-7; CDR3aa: CASSPRVGATYEQYF; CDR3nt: TGCGCCAGCAGCCCCCGGGTAGGGGCTACCTACGAGCAGTACTTC